The rows below give T cell receptor beta chains drawn from one sample of a study of blood T cell repertoires in COVID-19. This table comes from immunoSEQ multiplex PCR, and its TCRdb copy is limited to in-frame clones, with some not included. The table has under 250,000 clones, just over 85% seen once; the top ten hold around 1.4%. The specimen was peripheral blood. These receptors were collected from a man older than 75 with acute or convalescent COVID-19. The CDR3 runs from the conserved cysteine through the conserved F or W. Fields, in order: clone size, D gene, V gene, CDR3 length, J gene, CDR3 protein, CDR3 DNA. The D gene is left open where the match is weak. A row's size may be missing; if present it is once, few, many or a size class.

>-|-|TRBV9|18|TRBJ1-5
CASSVGGRTRHSNQPQHF
TGTGCCAGCAGCGTAGGGGGGCGGACACGACATAGCAATCAGCCCCAGCATTTT
>-|-|TRBV2|15|TRBJ1-5
CASSARKNPNQPQHF
TGTGCCAGCAGTGCCAGGAAGAACCCCAATCAGCCCCAGCATTTT
>-|-|TRBV28|13|TRBJ2-4
CASSIRVKNIQYF
TGTGCCAGCAGTATACGGGTCAAAAACATTCAGTACTTC
>-|TRBD2|TRBV25-1|17|TRBJ2-1
CASSEIAGLADYNEQFF
TGTGCCAGCAGTGAAATAGCCGGACTAGCGGATTACAATGAGCAGTTCTTC
>-|TRBD1|TRBV5-5|16|TRBJ1-2
CASSLGLWTGPYGYTF
TGTGCCAGCAGCTTGGGTTTATGGACAGGACCCTATGGCTACACCTTC
>-|-|TRBV4-3|15|TRBJ1-3
CASSPYSYLSNTIYF
TGCGCCAGCAGCCCCTACAGCTATTTATCAAACACCATATATTTT
>once|TRBD2|TRBV24-1|14|TRBJ2-1
CATSDWPSGDEQFF
TGTGCCACCAGTGATTGGCCTAGCGGCGATGAGCAGTTCTTC
>-|TRBD1|TRBV4-1|16|TRBJ1-3
CASSQGQGATGNTIYF
TGCGCCAGCAGCCAAGGACAGGGGGCTACTGGAAACACCATATATTTT
>-|-|TRBV19|14|TRBJ2-2
CASSIQGSTGELFF
TGTGCCAGTAGTATACAGGGTTCGACCGGGGAGCTGTTTTTT
>-|-|TRBV7-2|12|TRBJ2-1
CASSLGGDEQFF
TGTGCCAGCAGCCTCGGGGGTGATGAGCAGTTCTTC
>-|-|TRBV5-1|14|TRBJ1-3
CASSLGPGGNTIYF
TGCGCCAGCAGCTTGGGACCGGGGGGAAACACCATATATTTT
>once|TRBD1|TRBV5-5|14|TRBJ2-5
CASSYTGGLETQYF
TGTGCCAGCAGCTACACAGGGGGCTTGGAGACCCAGTACTTC
>-|-|TRBV18|14|TRBJ2-1
CASSPLDRNNEQFF
TGTGCCAGCTCACCATTAGACAGGAACAATGAGCAGTTCTTC
>-|-|TRBV27|15|TRBJ1-1
CASSSRGGMETEAFF
TGTGCCAGCAGTTCCAGAGGGGGAATGGAAACTGAAGCTTTCTTT
>-|TRBD1|TRBV7-2|15|TRBJ1-2
CASIPVGGSGYGYTF
TGTGCCAGCATCCCCGTAGGGGGCAGCGGCTATGGCTACACCTTC
>-|TRBD2|TRBV7-8|15|TRBJ2-5
CASRWTSGTQETQYF
TGTGCCAGCCGCTGGACTAGCGGGACGCAAGAGACCCAGTACTTC
>-|TRBD1|TRBV6-1|14|TRBJ1-4
CASSRGLGNEKLFF
TGTGCCAGTTCCAGGGGGCTCGGTAATGAAAAACTGTTTTTT
>few|-|TRBV28|14|TRBJ2-7
CASRPIRISYEQYF
TGTGCCAGCAGACCCATTCGTATTAGCTACGAGCAGTACTTC
>-|-|TRBV6-6|16|TRBJ1-3
CASSYFDGFSGNTIYF
TGTGCCAGCAGTTATTTCGACGGGTTCTCTGGAAACACCATATATTTT
>-|-|TRBV5-4|14|TRBJ2-2
CASSLDAVTGELFF
TGTGCCAGCAGCTTGGATGCGGTTACCGGGGAGCTGTTTTTT
>once|-|TRBV5-5|15|TRBJ2-1
CASSSQRVSYNEQFF
TGTGCCAGCAGCTCCCAGCGGGTTTCCTACAATGAGCAGTTCTTC
>-|-|TRBV3-1/TRBV3-2|12|TRBJ2-1
CASSPGGSEQFF
TGTGCCAGCAGCCCGGGCGGGTCTGAGCAGTTCTTC
>-|TRBD1|TRBV7-8|17|TRBJ2-1
CASSPSTGTGVYNEQFF
TGTGCCAGCAGCCCGTCAACCGGGACAGGGGTCTACAATGAGCAGTTCTTC
>-|TRBD2|TRBV5-5|15|TRBJ2-1
CASSPGLAANNEQFF
TGTGCCAGCAGCCCGGGACTAGCGGCCAACAATGAGCAGTTCTTC
>many|-|TRBV2|13|TRBJ1-6
CASTILQESPLHF
TGTGCCAGCACAATCTTACAGGAGTCACCCCTCCACTTT
>once|-|TRBV9|16|TRBJ2-7
CASSDPRGGASYEQYF
TGTGCCAGCAGCGACCCTCGGGGCGGGGCCTCCTACGAGCAGTACTTC
>once|-|TRBV28|13|TRBJ1-2
CASSSGIRYGYTF
TGTGCCAGCAGTTCGGGTATCCGCTATGGCTACACCTTC
>once|-|TRBV6-5|13|TRBJ1-3
CASSTPGGNTIYF
TGTGCCAGCAGTACGCCGGGTGGAAACACCATATATTTT
>-|-|TRBV2|16|TRBJ1-1
CASSLGQGRMNTEAFF
TGTGCCAGCAGTCTAGGGCAGGGGCGTATGAACACTGAAGCTTTCTTT
>-|TRBD1|TRBV19|17|TRBJ1-2
CASRLQGRDRGDYGYTF
TGTGCCAGTCGACTTCAGGGTAGGGACAGGGGGGACTATGGCTACACCTTC
>-|-|TRBV19|13|TRBJ1-2
CASSPTENYGYTF
TGTGCCAGTAGTCCGACAGAAAACTATGGCTACACCTTC
>-|TRBD1|TRBV23-1|15|TRBJ2-5
CASSWDRGLGETQYF
TGCGCCAGCAGTTGGGACAGGGGGCTAGGGGAGACCCAGTACTTC
>-|TRBD1|TRBV19|17|TRBJ1-5
CASRTQDRGNSNQPQHF
TGTGCCAGTAGGACCCAAGACAGGGGGAATAGCAATCAGCCCCAGCATTTT
>once|TRBD1|TRBV13|15|TRBJ1-4
CASSSGQGRNEKLFF
TGTGCCAGCAGCTCAGGACAGGGTCGAAATGAAAAACTGTTTTTT
>-|-|TRBV19|15|TRBJ1-5
CASSMIGRGNQPQHF
TGTGCCAGTAGTATGATCGGCAGGGGCAATCAGCCCCAGCATTTT
>-|TRBD2|TRBV9|18|TRBJ2-3
CASSGRDLSGSYTDTQYF
TGTGCCAGCAGCGGGAGAGACCTTAGCGGGAGCTACACAGATACGCAGTATTTT
>-|TRBD1|TRBV6-5|16|TRBJ1-2
CASSYGTAGGNYGYTF
TGTGCCAGCAGTTATGGGACAGCGGGGGGGAACTATGGCTACACCTTC